A single T cell receptor (beta chain) is shown here with its context. What it binds is not known. This sample is part of a study of T cell repertoires in cytomegalovirus infection. Study-wide results and limits: Within the response measured ex vivo, HLA-C-restricted CMV-specific TCR beta clonotypes were dominant.

MiXCR, run by TCRdb on the reads, gives a single entry per CDR3 protein. This table has roughly 700,000 distinct CDR3 sequences, around a third appearing once. Trimming took 0 bases from V and 5 from J; bases not matched to a gene: 13. The CDR3 has 17 amino acids. Per germline, CDR1 SGHRS and CDR2 YFSETQ. Material: cultured PBMCs, obtained from culture after CMV antigen stimulation. The chain combines TRBV5-1 with TRBJ2-7, with 8 bases fitting TRBD1. The clonotype originates from a human donor in good health (CMV status not recorded). Some clones in this sample may be carry-over from other donors' samples. The CDR3 DNA reads as TGCGCCAGCAGCTTGGGGGACAGGAGTTCGGTAATTGACGAGCAGTACTTC. Translated, it gives CASSLGDRSSVIDEQYF.